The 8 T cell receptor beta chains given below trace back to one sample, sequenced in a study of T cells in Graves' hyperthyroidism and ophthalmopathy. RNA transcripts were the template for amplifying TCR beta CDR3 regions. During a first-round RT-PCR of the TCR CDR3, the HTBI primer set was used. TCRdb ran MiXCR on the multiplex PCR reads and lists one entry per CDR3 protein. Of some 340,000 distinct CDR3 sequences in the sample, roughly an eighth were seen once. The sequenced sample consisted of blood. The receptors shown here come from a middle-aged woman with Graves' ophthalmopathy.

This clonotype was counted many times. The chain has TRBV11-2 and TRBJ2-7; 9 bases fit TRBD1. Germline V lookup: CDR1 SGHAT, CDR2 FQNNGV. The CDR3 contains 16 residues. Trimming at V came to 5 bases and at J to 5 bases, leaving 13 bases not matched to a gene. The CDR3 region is CASSPHSGQGADEQYF. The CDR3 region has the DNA TGTGCCAGCAGCCCCCACTCGGGACAGGGTGCCGACGAGCAGTACTTC.

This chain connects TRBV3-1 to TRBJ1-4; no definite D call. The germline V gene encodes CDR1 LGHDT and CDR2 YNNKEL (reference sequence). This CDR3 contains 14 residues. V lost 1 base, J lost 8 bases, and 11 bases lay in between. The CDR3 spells CASSQGQRGEKLFF. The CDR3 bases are TGTGCCAGCAGCCAAGGCCAGCGAGGGGAAAAACTGTTTTTT.

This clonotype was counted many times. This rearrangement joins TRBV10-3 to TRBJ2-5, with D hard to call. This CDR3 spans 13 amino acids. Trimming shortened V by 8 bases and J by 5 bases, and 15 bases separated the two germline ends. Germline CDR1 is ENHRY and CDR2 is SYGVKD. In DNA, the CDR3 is TGTGCCATCGCCCCCGGACCGGTGGAGACCCAGTACTTC. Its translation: CAIAPGPVETQYF.

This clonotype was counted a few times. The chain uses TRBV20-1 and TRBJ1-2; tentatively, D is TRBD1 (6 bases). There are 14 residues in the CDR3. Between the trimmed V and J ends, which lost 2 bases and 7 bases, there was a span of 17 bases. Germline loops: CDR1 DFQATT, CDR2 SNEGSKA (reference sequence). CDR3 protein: CSARIFGGRPGYTF. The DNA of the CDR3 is TGCAGTGCTAGAATCTTCGGGGGCCGTCCTGGCTACACCTTC.

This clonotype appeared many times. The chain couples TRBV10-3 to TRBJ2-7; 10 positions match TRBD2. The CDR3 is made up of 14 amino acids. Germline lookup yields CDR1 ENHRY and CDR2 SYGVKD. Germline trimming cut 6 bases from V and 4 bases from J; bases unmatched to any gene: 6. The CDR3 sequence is CAISQRGGSYEQYF. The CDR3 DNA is TGTGCCATCAGCCAGCGGGGGGGTTCGTACGAGCAGTACTTC.

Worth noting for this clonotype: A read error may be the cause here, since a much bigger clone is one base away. The CDR3, as DNA: TGTGCCAGCACCACCAACGGGAGGGTCGATTACGAGCAGTACTTC. This gives the protein CASTTNGRVDYEQYF. This chain connects TRBV7-2 to TRBJ2-7; 8 bases line up with TRBD2. The CDR3 has 15 amino acids. After removal of 7 bases from V and 4 bases from J, the junction contained 12 bases not matched to a gene. CDR1 and CDR2 (germline): SGHTA, FQGNSA. The complete variable domain, with remaining parts taken from reference TRBV7-2 and TRBJ2-7, reads GAGVSQSPSNKVTEKGKDVELRCDPISGHTALYWYRQSLGQGLEFLIYFQGNSAPDKSGLPSDRFSAERTGGSVSTLTIQRTQQEDSAVYLCASTTNGRVDYEQYFGPGTRLTVT.

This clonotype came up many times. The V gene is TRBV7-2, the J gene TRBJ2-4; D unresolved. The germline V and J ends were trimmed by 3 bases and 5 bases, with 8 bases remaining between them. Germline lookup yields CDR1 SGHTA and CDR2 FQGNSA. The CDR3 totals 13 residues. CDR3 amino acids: CASSLQAENIQYF. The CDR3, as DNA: TGTGCCAGCAGCTTGCAGGCTGAAAACATTCAGTACTTC.

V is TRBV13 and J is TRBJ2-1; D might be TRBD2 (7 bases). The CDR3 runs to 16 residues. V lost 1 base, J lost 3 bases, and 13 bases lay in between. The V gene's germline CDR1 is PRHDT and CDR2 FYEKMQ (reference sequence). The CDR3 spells CASSLERGGDYNEQFF. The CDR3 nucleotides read TGTGCCAGCAGCTTAGAACGCGGGGGCGACTACAATGAGCAGTTCTTC.